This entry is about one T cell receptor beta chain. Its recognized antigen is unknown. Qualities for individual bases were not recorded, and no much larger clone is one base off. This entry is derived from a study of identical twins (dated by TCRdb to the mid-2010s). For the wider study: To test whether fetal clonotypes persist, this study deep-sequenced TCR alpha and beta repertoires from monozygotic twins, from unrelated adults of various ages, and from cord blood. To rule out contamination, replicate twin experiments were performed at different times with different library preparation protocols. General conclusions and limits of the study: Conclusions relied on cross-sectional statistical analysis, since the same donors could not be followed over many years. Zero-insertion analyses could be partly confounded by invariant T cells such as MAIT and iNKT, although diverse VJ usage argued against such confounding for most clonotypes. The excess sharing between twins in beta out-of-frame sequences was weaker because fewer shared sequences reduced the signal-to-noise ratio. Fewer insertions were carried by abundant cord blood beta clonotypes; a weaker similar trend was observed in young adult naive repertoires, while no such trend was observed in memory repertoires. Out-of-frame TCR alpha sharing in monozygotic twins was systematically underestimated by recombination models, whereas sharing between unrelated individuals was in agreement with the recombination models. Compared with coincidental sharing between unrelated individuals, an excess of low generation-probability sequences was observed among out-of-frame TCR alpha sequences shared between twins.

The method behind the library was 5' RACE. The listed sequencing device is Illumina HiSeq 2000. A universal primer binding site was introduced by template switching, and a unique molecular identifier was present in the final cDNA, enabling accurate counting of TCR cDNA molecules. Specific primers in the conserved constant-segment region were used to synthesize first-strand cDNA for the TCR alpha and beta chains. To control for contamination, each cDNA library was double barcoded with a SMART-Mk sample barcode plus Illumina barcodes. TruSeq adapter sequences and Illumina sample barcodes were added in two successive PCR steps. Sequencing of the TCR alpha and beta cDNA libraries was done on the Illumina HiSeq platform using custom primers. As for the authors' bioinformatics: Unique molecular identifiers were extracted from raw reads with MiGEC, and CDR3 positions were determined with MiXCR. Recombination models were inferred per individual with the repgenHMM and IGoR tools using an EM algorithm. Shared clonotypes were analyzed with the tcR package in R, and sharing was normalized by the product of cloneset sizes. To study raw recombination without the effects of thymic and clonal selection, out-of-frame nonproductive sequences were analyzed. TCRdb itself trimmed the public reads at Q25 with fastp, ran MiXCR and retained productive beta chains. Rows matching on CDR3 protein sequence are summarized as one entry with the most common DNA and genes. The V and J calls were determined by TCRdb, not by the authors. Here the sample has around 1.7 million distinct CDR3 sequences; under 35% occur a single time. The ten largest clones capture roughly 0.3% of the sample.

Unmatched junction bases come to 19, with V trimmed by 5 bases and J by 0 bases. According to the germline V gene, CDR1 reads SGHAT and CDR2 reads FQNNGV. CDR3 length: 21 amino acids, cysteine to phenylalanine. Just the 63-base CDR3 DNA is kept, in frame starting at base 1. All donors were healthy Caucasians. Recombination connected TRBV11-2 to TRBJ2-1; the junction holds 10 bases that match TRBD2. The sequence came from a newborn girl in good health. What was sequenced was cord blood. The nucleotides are TGTGCCAGCAGCCTTCCGATTTCTCTAGCGGGAGCACTCAGCTCCTACAATGAGCAGTTCTTC. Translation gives CASSLPISLAGALSSYNEQFF.